This paragraph reports one TCR beta chain. This clone showed up just once. This clone's antigen is unknown. Base qualities are not recorded, but no much larger clone differs from it by a single base. These data originate in a study of blood T cell repertoires in COVID-19 (dated by TCRdb to between 2020 and 2021). Looking at the study overall: The collaborator samples originated in the United States, Italy and Spain and spanned the acute and convalescent phases of COVID-19. The material from the prospective study consisted of cDNA or gDNA derived from T cells, B-cell-depleted T cells, or PBMCs. Deeply sampled blood TCRbeta repertoires from subjects exposed to, actively infected with, or recovered from COVID-19 were included in the dataset. The repertoires were made available in a free public database intended to serve as a resource for research on the immune response to SARS-CoV-2. Samples were obtained from the ongoing ImmuneRACE study (first 160 participants) and from 1,200 or so subjects provided by 6 global collaborators. A de-identified subject ID, COVID-19 status, age in years and sex were almost always included in the sample metadata. HLA class I and class II types, where available, came from metadata supplied by the sample provider rather than from assay-based typing. What the study reported, not specific to this receptor: The quantity of clinical and demographic metadata differed by source and by participant and was supplied without curation.

The immunoSEQ Assay, a bias-controlled multiplex PCR, was used to amplify TCRbeta CDR3 regions from genomic DNA. For the original study's pipeline: Within the assay, amplification of reference gene primers was used to estimate how many nucleated cells each sample contained. Sequence reads were collapsed and filtered to measure the absolute abundance of every unique TCRbeta CDR3 rearrangement. For each sample, productive Simpson clonality was calculated by taking the square root of Simpson's diversity index across productive rearrangements. Here the immuneACCESS table is served through TCRdb, limited to in-frame sequences with V and J called. Missing clones are a known gap in these copies; in checked studies unresolved V genes cover under half, and the rest lacks a known reason. V and J calls and clone size follow that table, whereas D and trimming were derived from the DNA. The sample contains 160,000 or so clones, around nine tenths of them found a single time. The top ten constitute more than 6.5% of the sample.

Trimming removed 5 bases from V and 2 bases from J, leaving 10 bases between the germline ends. The CDR3 goes from the cysteine to the phenylalanine over 13 residues. The DNA shown is the 39-base CDR3, in frame from base 1. Sequences MNHEY (CDR1) and SVGAGI (CDR2) are obtained from the germline V gene. Participants in the prospective study were enrolled through a virtual design, were aged roughly 18 to 100 years, and lived in approximately 25 United States geographic areas. Cohort assignment in the prospective study relied on participant-reported clinical history from a screening survey and a study questionnaire. Recovered participants in ImmuneRACE Cohort 3 were defined as having two consecutive negative NP/OP PCR tests, clearance from a healthcare professional, or resolution of symptoms. Mobile phlebotomists in the prospective study collected whole blood, serum and a nasopharyngeal or oropharyngeal swab from every participant. Additional blood draws and questionnaires over an approximately two-month period could optionally be provided by prospective study participants. Before DNA extraction, prospective study blood samples were shipped either frozen or at room temperature.

The sequence derives from a woman in her fifties or sixties who had recovered from COVID-19. The rearrangement combines TRBV6-5 with TRBJ2-7; the D gene is perhaps TRBD2, on 5 matching bases. Sequenced material: PBMCs or T cells enriched from blood (not recorded which). The CDR3 here reads CASSPSGPYEQYF. The sequenced DNA is TGTGCCAGCAGTCCCAGCGGACCCTACGAGCAGTACTTC.